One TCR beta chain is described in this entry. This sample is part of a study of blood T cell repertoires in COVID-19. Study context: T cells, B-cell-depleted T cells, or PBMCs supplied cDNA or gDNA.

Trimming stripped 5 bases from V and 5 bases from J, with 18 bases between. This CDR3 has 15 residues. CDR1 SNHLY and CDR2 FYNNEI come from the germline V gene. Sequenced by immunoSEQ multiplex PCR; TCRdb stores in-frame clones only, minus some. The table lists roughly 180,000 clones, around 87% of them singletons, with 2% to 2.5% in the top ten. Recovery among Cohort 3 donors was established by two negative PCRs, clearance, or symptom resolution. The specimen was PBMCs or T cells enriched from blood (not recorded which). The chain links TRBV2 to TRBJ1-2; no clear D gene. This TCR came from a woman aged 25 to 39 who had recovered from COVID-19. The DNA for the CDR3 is TGTGCCAGCAGTTCTCCCCGGGGAGTAGGTTATGGCTACACCTTC. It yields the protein CASSSPRGVGYGYTF.